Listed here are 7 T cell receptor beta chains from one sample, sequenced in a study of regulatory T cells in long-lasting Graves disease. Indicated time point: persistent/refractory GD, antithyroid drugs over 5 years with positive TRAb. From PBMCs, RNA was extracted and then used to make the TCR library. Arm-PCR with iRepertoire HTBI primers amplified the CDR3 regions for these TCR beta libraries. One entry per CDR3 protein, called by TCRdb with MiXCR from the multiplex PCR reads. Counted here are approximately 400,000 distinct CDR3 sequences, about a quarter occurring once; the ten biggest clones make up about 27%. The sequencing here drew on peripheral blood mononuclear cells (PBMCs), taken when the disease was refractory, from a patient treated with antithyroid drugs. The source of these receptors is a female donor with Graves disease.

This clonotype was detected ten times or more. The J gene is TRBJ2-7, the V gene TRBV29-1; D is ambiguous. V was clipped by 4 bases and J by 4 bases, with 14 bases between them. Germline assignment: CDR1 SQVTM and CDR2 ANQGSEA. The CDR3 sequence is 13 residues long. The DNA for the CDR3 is TGCAGCGTTGCGGCAGTCTCGCCTTACGAGCAGTACTTC. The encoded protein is CSVAAVSPYEQYF.

The CDR3 region is CASSLPGQGINEQFF. The CDR3 DNA is TGTGCCAGCAGCCTACCGGGACAGGGGATAAATGAGCAGTTCTTC. The rearrangement uses TRBV7-3 and TRBJ2-1; TRBD1 matches 10 bases. J gave up 7 bases and V 5 bases, and 8 bases lay outside the gene matches. The CDR3 sequence is 15 residues long. The germline gives CDR1 SGHTA, CDR2 FQGTGA.

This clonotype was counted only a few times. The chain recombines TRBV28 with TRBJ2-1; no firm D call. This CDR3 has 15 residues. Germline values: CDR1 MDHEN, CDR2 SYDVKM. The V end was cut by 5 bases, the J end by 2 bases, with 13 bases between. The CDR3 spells CASSLSDRTYNEQFF. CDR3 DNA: TGTGCCAGCAGTCTCTCTGATAGAACCTACAATGAGCAGTTCTTC.

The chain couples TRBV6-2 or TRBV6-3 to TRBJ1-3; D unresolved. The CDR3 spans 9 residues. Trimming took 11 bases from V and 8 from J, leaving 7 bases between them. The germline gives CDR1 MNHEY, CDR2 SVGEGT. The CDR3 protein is CARRYTIYF. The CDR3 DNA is TGTGCCCGGCGGTACACCATATATTTT.

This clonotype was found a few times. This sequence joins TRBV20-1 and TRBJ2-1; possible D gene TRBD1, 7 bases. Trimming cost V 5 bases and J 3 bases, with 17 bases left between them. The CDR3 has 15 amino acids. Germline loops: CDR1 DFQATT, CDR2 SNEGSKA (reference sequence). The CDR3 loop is CSAHAGGGSYNEQFF. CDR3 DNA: TGCAGTGCTCACGCAGGGGGAGGTAGCTACAATGAGCAGTTCTTC.

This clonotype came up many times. The CDR3 DNA sequence: TGCGCCAGCAGCGTGGATCTTTCGGGGGACGCTTTCTTT. Protein sequence: CASSVDLSGDAFF. V usage is TRBV5-1 and J usage is TRBJ1-1, with D maybe TRBD1 (5 bases). CDR3 size: 13 residues. Per the germline V gene, CDR1 is SGHRS and CDR2 is YFSETQ. V gave up 4 bases and J gave up 11 bases, with 18 bases separating them.

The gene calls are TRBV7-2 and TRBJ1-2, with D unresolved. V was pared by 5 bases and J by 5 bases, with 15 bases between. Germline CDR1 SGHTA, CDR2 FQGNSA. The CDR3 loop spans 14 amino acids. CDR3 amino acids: CASSVEGRKYGYTF. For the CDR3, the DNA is TGTGCCAGCAGCGTAGAGGGAAGGAAGTATGGCTACACCTTC.